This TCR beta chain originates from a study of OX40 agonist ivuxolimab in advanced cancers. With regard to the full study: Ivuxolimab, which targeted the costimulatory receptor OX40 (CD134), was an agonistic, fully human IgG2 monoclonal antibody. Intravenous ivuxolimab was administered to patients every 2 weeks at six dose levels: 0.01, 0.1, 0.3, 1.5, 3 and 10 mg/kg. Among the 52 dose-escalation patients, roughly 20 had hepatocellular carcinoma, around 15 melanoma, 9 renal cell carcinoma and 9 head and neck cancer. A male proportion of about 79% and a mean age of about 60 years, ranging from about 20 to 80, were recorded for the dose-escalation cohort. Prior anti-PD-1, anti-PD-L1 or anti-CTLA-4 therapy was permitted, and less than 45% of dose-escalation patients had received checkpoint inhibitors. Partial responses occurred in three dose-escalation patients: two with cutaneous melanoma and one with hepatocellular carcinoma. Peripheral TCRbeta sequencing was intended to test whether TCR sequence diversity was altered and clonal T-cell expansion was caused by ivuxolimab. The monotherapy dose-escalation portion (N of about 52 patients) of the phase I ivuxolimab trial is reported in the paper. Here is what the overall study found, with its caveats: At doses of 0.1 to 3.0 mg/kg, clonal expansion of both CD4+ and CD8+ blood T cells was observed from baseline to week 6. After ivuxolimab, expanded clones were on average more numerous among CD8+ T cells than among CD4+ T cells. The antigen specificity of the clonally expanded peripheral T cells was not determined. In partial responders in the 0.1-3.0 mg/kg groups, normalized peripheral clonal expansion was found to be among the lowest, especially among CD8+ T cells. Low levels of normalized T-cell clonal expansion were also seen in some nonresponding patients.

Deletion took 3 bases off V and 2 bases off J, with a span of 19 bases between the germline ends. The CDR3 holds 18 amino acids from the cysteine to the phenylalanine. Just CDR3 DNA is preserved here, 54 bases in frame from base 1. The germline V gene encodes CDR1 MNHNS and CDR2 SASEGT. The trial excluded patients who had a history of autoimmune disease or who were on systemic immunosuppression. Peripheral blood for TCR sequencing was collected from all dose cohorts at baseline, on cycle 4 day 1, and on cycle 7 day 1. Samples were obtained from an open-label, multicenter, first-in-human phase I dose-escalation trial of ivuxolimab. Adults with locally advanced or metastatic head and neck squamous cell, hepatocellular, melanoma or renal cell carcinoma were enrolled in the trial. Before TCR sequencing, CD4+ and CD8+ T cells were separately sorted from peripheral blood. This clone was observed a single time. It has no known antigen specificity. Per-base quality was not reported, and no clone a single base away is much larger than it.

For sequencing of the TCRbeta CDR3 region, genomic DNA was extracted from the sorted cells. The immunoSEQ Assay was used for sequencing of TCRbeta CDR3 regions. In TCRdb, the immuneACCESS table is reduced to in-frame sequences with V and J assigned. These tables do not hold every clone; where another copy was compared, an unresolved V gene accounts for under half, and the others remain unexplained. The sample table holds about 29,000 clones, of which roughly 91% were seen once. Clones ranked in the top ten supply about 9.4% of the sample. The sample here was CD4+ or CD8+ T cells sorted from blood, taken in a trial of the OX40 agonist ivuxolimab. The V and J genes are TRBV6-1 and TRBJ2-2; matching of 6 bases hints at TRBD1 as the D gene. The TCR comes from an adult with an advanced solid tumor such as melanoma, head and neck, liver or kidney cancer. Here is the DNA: TGTGCCAGCAGTGACGGGGCAGGGGAGAGCCTCAACACCGGGGAGCTGTTTTTT. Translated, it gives CASSDGAGESLNTGELFF.